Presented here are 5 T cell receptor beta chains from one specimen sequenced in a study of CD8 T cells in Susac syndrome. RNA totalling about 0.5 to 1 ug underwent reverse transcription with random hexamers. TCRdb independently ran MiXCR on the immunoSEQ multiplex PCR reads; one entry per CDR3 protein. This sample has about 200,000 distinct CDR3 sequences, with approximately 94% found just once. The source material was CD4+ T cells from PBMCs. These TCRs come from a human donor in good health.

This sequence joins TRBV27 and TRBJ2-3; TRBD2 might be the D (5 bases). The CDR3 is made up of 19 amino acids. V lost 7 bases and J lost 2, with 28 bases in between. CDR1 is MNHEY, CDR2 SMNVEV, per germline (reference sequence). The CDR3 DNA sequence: TGTGCCAGCATTCCCCCAGGTGGTTTGGCGGGCTCCCTCACAGATACGCAGTATTTT. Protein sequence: CASIPPGGLAGSLTDTQYF.

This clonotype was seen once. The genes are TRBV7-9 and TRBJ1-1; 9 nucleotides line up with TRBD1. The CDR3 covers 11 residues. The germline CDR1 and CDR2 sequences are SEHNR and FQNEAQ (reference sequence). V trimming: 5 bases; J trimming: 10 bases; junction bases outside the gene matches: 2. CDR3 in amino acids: CASSPTGGAFF. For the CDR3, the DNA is TGTGCCAGCAGCCCGACAGGGGGAGCTTTCTTT. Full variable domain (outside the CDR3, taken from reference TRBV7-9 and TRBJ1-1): DTGVSQNPRHKITKRGQNVTFRCDPISEHNRLYWYRQTLGQGPEFLTYFQNEAQLEKSRLLSDRFSAERPKGSFSTLEIQRTEQGDSAMYLCASSPTGGAFFGQGTRLTVV.

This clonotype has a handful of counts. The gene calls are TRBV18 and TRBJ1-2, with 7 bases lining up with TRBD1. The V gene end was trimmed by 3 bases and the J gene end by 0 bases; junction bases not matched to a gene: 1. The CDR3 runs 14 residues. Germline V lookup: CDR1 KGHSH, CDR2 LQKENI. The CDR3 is CASSPGQTNYGYTF. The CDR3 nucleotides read TGTGCCAGCTCACCGGGACAGACTAACTATGGCTACACCTTC.

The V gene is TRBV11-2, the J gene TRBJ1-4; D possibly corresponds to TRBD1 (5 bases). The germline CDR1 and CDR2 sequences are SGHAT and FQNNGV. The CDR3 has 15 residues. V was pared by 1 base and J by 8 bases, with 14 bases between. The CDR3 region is CASSLGGAKSEKLFF. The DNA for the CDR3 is TGTGCCAGCAGCTTAGGAGGGGCGAAGAGCGAAAAACTGTTTTTT.

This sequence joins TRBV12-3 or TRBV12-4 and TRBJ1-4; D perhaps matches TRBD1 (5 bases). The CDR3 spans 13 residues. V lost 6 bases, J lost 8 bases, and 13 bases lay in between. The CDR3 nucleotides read TGTGCCAGCAGCCTCCGGGGGGGGGAAAAACTGTTTTTT. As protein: CASSLRGGEKLFF.